This TCR beta chain was found in a study of shared clonotypes between healthy human individuals. The study's findings and limits: Shared clonotypes across all four donors exceeded non-shared ones in generation probability.

TCRdb's copy holds only in-frame clones and misses some; the assay was immunoSEQ multiplex PCR. The data contain over a million clones, around four fifths of them singletons. Trimming took 3 bases from V and 2 from J, leaving 15 bases between them. This CDR3 is 15 amino acids long. Germline lookup yields CDR1 SGHDT and CDR2 YYEEEE. Splitting the CD4+ cells yielded a CD45RA+ naive subset and a CD45RA-negative memory subset. Of note for this clone: Its specificity is unknown.

The TCR sequence derives from a young man in good health. The source material was memory CD4+ T cells sorted from blood. Stated subset: CD45RA-negative fraction. The chain uses TRBV5-6 and TRBJ2-7; tentative D call: TRBD1 (6 bases). The CDR3 DNA follows: TGTGCCAGCAGCTCACCACAGGGAGAAACCTACGAGCAGTACTTC. Translated: CASSSPQGETYEQYF.